These 9 T cell receptor beta chains share one sample of origin, sequenced in a study of cytomegalovirus exposure and HLA in healthy donors. PCR amplification relied on 60 Vbeta primers (plus 13 Jbeta primers). The repertoire was sequenced with immunoSEQ multiplex PCR; TCRdb's copy has only in-frame clones and lacks some. The sample includes fewer than 150,000 clones, about 70% of them seen just once. The sequencing sample was made of PBMCs. These receptor sequences come from a woman in her thirties or forties in good health and CMV-seronegative.

The chain has TRBV19 and TRBJ1-2; TRBD1 aligns across 8 bases. The CDR3 consists of 14 residues. V lost 6 bases to trimming and J lost 3 bases; unmatched junction nucleotides: 6. Germline V gene sequence: CDR1 LNHDA, CDR2 SQIVND (reference sequence). Written as DNA, the CDR3 is TGTGCCAGTAGAGCGGACAGGGCCCACTATGGCTACACCTTC. It yields the protein CASRADRAHYGYTF.

The chain recombines TRBV27 with TRBJ2-3; D unresolved. The V gene's germline CDR1 is MNHEY and CDR2 SMNVEV (reference sequence). There are 14 residues in the CDR3. Trimming pared 8 bases from V and 2 bases from J, leaving 14 bases between. CDR3 protein: CASYGGADTDTQYF. The CDR3 DNA reads as TGTGCCAGCTATGGCGGAGCCGACACAGATACGCAGTATTTT.

This clone was found once. The rearrangement links TRBV28 to TRBJ1-2; 8 nucleotides align to TRBD1. V lost 5 bases and J lost 3; bases outside the gene matches: 8. Germline loops: CDR1 MDHEN, CDR2 SYDVKM. The CDR3 has 15 amino acids. CDR3 amino acids: CASSPWTGKDYGYTF. Written as DNA, the CDR3 is TGTGCCAGCAGTCCCTGGACAGGGAAGGACTATGGCTACACCTTC.

The J gene is TRBJ2-5, the V gene TRBV6-5, with 16 nucleotides matching TRBD2. Germline-derived CDR1 and CDR2 are MNHEY and SVGAGI. The CDR3 has 15 amino acids. V dropped 4 bases and J dropped 7; count of bases not matched to a gene: 3. Written as DNA, the CDR3 is TGTGCCAGCAGTTCGGGACTAGCGGGAGGGGCGACCCAGTACTTC. It translates to CASSSGLAGGATQYF.

This chain connects TRBV11-2 to TRBJ1-1; D gene ambiguous. Germline values: CDR1 SGHAT, CDR2 FQNNGV. This CDR3 region has 13 residues. Trimming cost V 0 bases and J 3 bases, with 5 bases left between them. The CDR3 protein is CASSLERYTEAFF. The CDR3 DNA reads TGTGCCAGCAGCTTAGAACGGTACACTGAAGCTTTCTTT.

V and J are TRBV2 and TRBJ1-1; 7 bases agree with TRBD1. V lost 5 bases to trimming and J lost 4 bases; unmatched junction nucleotides: 7. CDR1 is SNHLY, CDR2 FYNNEI, per germline. CDR3 size: 14 residues. The CDR3: CASSMTGLITEAFF. The CDR3 DNA is TGTGCCAGCAGTATGACAGGGTTGATCACTGAAGCTTTCTTT.

The V and J genes are TRBV11-3 and TRBJ2-5; maybe TRBD2 (6 bases). The better agreement between TRBJ2-7 and the DNA end casts doubt on the J call. This CDR3 contains 15 residues. Germline-derived CDR1 and CDR2 are SGHNT and YENEEA. For the CDR3, the DNA is TGTGCCAGCAGCTTATCAGCCGGGGCGGAGGGCGAGCAGTACTTC. Translation: CASSLSAGAEGEQYF.

The V gene is TRBV10-3, the J gene TRBJ2-3; perhaps TRBD2 as D (6 bases). Deletions cut 0 bases from V and 4 bases from J, with 14 bases between. CDR1 and CDR2 (germline): ENHRY, SYGVKD. CDR3 length equals 16 residues. CDR3 bases: TGTGCCATCAGTGAGTCGAGGGGCGGGACCCCAGATACGCAGTATTTT. Translation: CAISESRGGTPDTQYF.

The chain carries TRBV7-9 and TRBJ2-5; D gene unclear. The germline V gene encodes CDR1 SEHNR and CDR2 FQNEAQ (reference sequence). CDR3 size: 12 residues. Trimming removed 1 base from V and 5 bases from J, with 5 bases in between. In DNA, the CDR3 is TGTGCCAGCAGCTTAGTATCCGAGACCCAGTACTTC. As protein: CASSLVSETQYF.